The TCR beta chain described here comes from a study of T-cell memory formation after mild COVID-19. In the study overall: There were largely donor-specific TCR clusters.

Findings of the study overall: Whereas later expanders leaned CD4+, clones contracting day 15 to 85 showed a balanced CD4/CD8 makeup. Clonal second-wave expansions that peaked on day 37 had unconfirmed SARS-CoV-2 specificity.

The CDR3 totals 12 residues. The germline gives CDR1 KGHSH, CDR2 LQKENI. Trimming removed 6 bases from V and 1 base from J, with 6 bases in between. TCRalpha and TCRbeta libraries used 5'RACE with constant-segment primers and UMIs. A single record per CDR3 protein comes from TCRdb applying MiXCR to the 5' RACE reads. The sample lists 300,000 to 350,000 distinct CDR3 sequences; just under 20% were seen once. This clonotype was seen a few times. The antigen is undetermined. The chain is built from TRBV18 and TRBJ1-1; no firm D call. The sequenced sample consisted of PBMCs or a T cell subset sorted from them (not recorded which). This TCR came from a man younger than 35 who had mild COVID-19 (a few samples of this study predate the infection). Cell type and time point are not known. CDR3 in DNA: TGTGCCAGCTCCGATCCGAACACTGAAGCTTTCTTT. This encodes CASSDPNTEAFF.